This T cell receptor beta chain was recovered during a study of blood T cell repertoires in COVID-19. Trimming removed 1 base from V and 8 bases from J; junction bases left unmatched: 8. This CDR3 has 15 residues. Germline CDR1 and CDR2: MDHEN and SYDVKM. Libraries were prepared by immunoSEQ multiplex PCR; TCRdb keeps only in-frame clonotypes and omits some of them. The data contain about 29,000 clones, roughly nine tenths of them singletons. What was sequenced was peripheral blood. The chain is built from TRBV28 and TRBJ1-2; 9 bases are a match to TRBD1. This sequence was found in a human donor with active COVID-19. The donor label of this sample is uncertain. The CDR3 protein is CASSLYRTGEEGYTF. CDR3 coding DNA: TGTGCCAGCAGTTTATACCGGACAGGGGAAGAGGGCTACACCTTC.